These T cell receptor beta chains were read from a single sample in a study of cytomegalovirus exposure and HLA in healthy donors. Clones were sequenced by immunoSEQ multiplex PCR, and TCRdb holds only the in-frame ones, with some missing. This table has roughly 150,000 clones, around four fifths appearing once. Specimen: PBMCs. These receptors were obtained from a man aged 18 to 29 in good health and CMV-seropositive. Each CDR3 is given with its conserved first and last residue. Each record gives: V gene, clone size, J gene, D gene, CDR3 protein, CDR3 DNA. D genes are given only for firm matches. Size is omitted from some rows. Given values are once, few, many or a class for expanded clones.

TRBV7-2	-	TRBJ2-1	TRBD1	CASSTYRQGVPFF	TGTGCCAGCAGCACATACAGACAGGGGGTTCCGTTCTTC
TRBV4-1	few	TRBJ2-1	TRBD2	CASSIPGLVSNEQFF	TGCGCCAGCAGCATTCCGGGACTAGTATCCAATGAGCAGTTCTTC
TRBV5-4	-	TRBJ2-7	TRBD1	CASSWSGTASYEQYF	TGTGCCAGCAGCTGGTCCGGGACAGCGTCTTACGAGCAGTACTTC
TRBV4-3	few	TRBJ1-3	-	CASSQDWTEKHSGNTIYF	TGCGCCAGCAGCCAAGATTGGACAGAAAAACACTCTGGAAACACCATATATTTT
TRBV7-9	few	TRBJ2-1	TRBD2	CASSSGTSGGSSYNEQFF	TGTGCCAGCAGCTCCGGGACTAGCGGGGGGAGCTCCTACAATGAGCAGTTCTTC
TRBV27	-	TRBJ2-7	TRBD1	CASSRDRVYEQYF	TGTGCCAGCAGCCGGGACAGGGTCTACGAGCAGTACTTC
TRBV13	-	TRBJ1-4	-	CASSHGTDATNEKLFF	TGTGCCAGCAGTCATGGGACTGACGCAACTAATGAAAAACTGTTTTTT
TRBV6-1	-	TRBJ1-2	-	CASRLTGIDGYTF	TGTGCCAGCAGGCTAACAGGGATTGATGGCTACACCTTC
TRBV2	-	TRBJ1-3	-	CANSLSGNTIYF	TGTGCCAACAGCCTCTCTGGAAACACCATATATTTT
TRBV10-3	-	TRBJ2-3	TRBD1	CATRDRGVISTDTQYF	TGTGCCACCCGGGACAGGGGCGTCATTAGCACAGATACGCAGTATTTT
TRBV29-1	-	TRBJ2-7	-	CSVEFEASYEQYF	TGCAGCGTTGAGTTCGAGGCCTCGTACGAGCAGTACTTC
TRBV27	-	TRBJ2-3	TRBD2	CASNRLAGAEYTQYF	TGTGCCAGCAACCGGCTAGCGGGAGCGGAGTATACGCAGTATTTT
TRBV7-3	-	TRBJ1-3	-	CASSPTIGNTIYF	TGTGCCAGCAGCCCAACAATAGGAAACACCATATATTTT
TRBV2	few	TRBJ2-1	-	CASTRLQGTYNEQFF	TGTGCCAGCACCCGACTACAAGGCACCTACAATGAGCAGTTCTTC
TRBV11-2	-	TRBJ2-2	-	CASSFLAENTGELFF	TGTGCCAGCAGCTTCTTAGCGGAGAACACCGGGGAGCTGTTTTTT
TRBV25-1	-	TRBJ2-7	TRBD1	CASTQGAYYEQYF	TGTGCCAGCACCCAGGGGGCGTACTACGAGCAGTACTTC
TRBV4-2	-	TRBJ2-7	-	CASSQSPYEQYF	TGTGCCAGCAGCCAGTCCCCCTACGAGCAGTACTTC
TRBV7-2	once	TRBJ2-5	TRBD2	CASKRGLADAETQYF	TGTGCCAGCAAACGGGGACTAGCGGACGCAGAGACCCAGTACTTC
TRBV7-9	-	TRBJ2-7	-	CASSGPTGDLYEQYF	TGTGCCAGCAGCGGGCCGACAGGAGATCTCTACGAGCAGTACTTC
TRBV28	-	TRBJ2-1	-	CASSSRIAPGNEQFF	TGTGCCAGCAGCTCAAGGATTGCCCCGGGCAATGAGCAGTTCTTC
TRBV2	once	TRBJ2-5	TRBD2	CASSEGWGLAGVYQETQYF	TGTGCCAGCAGTGAAGGTTGGGGACTAGCGGGAGTATACCAAGAGACCCAGTACTTC
TRBV7-2	few	TRBJ1-2	TRBD1	CASSLAQNRGFYGYTF	TGTGCCAGCAGCTTAGCCCAGAACAGGGGTTTCTATGGCTACACCTTC
TRBV5-1	-	TRBJ2-3	-	CASSLEWGGEDTQYF	TGCGCCAGCAGCTTGGAGTGGGGGGGCGAAGATACGCAGTATTTT
TRBV5-1	-	TRBJ2-5	-	CASRPGQQEETQYF	TGCGCCAGCCGCCCGGGACAACAGGAAGAGACCCAGTACTTC
TRBV5-5	-	TRBJ2-3	-	CASSGDTLWADTQYF	TGTGCCAGCAGCGGGGACACGCTCTGGGCAGATACGCAGTATTTT
TRBV2	few	TRBJ1-5	-	CASSEAGGNSNQPQHF	TGTGCCAGCAGTGAAGCGGGGGGGAATAGCAATCAGCCCCAGCATTTT
TRBV29-1	few	TRBJ2-4	-	CSVERYDIQYF	TGCAGCGTTGAGAGGTATGACATTCAGTACTTC
TRBV28	-	TRBJ1-2	TRBD1	CASSLDRGDGYTF	TGTGCCAGCAGTCTGGACAGGGGTGATGGCTACACCTTC
TRBV4-3	-	TRBJ1-5	-	CASSQDLTAPGQPQHF	TGCGCCAGCAGCCAAGATCTGACAGCGCCTGGGCAGCCCCAGCATTTT
TRBV4-1	-	TRBJ1-3	-	CASSRFIAELAASGNTIYF	TGCGCCAGCAGCCGTTTCATAGCCGAGTTGGCGGCCTCTGGAAACACCATATATTTT
TRBV5-6	-	TRBJ1-3	-	CASSGPGSDGNTIYF	TGTGCCAGCAGCGGTCCGGGTTCCGATGGAAACACCATATATTTT
TRBV7-2	-	TRBJ1-2	TRBD1	CASSPRTGQNYGYTF	TGTGCCAGCAGCCCCAGGACAGGGCAGAACTATGGCTACACCTTC
TRBV5-1	-	TRBJ2-7	-	CASSLDIHYEQYF	TGCGCCAGCAGCTTGGACATCCACTACGAGCAGTACTTC
TRBV5-4	few	TRBJ1-1	TRBD1	CASSWRQGAGDTEAFF	TGTGCCAGCAGCTGGAGACAGGGGGCGGGTGACACTGAAGCTTTCTTT
TRBV7-9	-	TRBJ1-1	-	CASSLLMQEGNTEAFF	TGTGCCAGCAGCTTATTAATGCAGGAAGGGAACACTGAAGCTTTCTTT
TRBV5-3	few	TRBJ2-6	-	CARSLSGTSGANVLTF	TGTGCCAGAAGCTTGAGTGGGACTTCTGGGGCCAACGTCCTGACTTTC
TRBV29-1	once	TRBJ1-2	-	CSVEVFNKRVPYGYTF	TGCAGCGTTGAGGTGTTTAATAAGCGGGTGCCCTATGGCTACACCTTC
TRBV5-4	-	TRBJ1-1	-	CASSLESAGRTW	TGTGCCAGCAGCTTGGAATCGGCAGGGCGAACATGG
TRBV7-7	-	TRBJ2-5	-	CASRKTSGGAGETQYF	TGTGCCAGCAGAAAGACTAGTGGGGGGGCCGGGGAGACCCAGTACTTC
TRBV28	-	TRBJ1-2	-	CASSLGGGVLLYGYTF	TGTGCCAGCAGTTTAGGAGGCGGAGTACTTCTTTATGGCTACACCTTC
TRBV5-6	-	TRBJ2-7	TRBD2	CASSAGTSLAEQYF	TGTGCCAGCAGCGCCGGGACTAGTCTCGCCGAGCAGTACTTC
TRBV9	-	TRBJ2-3	-	CASSLGSADTQYF	TGTGCCAGCAGCTTGGGGAGTGCAGATACGCAGTATTTT